This passage covers 23 T cell receptor beta chains from one sample sequenced in a study of cytomegalovirus exposure and HLA in healthy donors. The PCR made use of 60 Vbeta and 13 Jbeta primers. Profiling relied on immunoSEQ multiplex PCR, and the TCRdb table lists in-frame clones only, not all of them. The sample includes 210,000 or so clones, 82% seen only once; the top ten take about 0.58%. Specimen: PBMCs. The receptors were gathered from a woman in her forties in good health and CMV-seronegative.

This clone was observed a handful of times. This chain uses TRBV2 with TRBJ1-4, with 9 nucleotides matching TRBD1. The V segment lost 4 bases and the J segment 2 bases; nucleotides outside the gene matches: 2. The germline gives CDR1 SNHLY, CDR2 FYNNEI. The CDR3 covers 15 residues. CDR3 in DNA: TGTGCCAGCAGTGTAGGACAGGGGACTAATGAAAAACTGTTTTTT. It translates to CASSVGQGTNEKLFF.

There are a few counts of this clone. The genes are TRBV28 and TRBJ1-2; a weak D match, TRBD1 (5 bases). The CDR3 length is 13 residues. CDR1 and CDR2 (germline): MDHEN, SYDVKM. Between the trimmed V and J ends, which lost 7 bases and 5 bases, there was a span of 14 bases. Here the CDR3 DNA reads TGTGCCAGCACTACAGGAAAAGGGTATGGCTACACCTTC. This codes for CASTTGKGYGYTF.

This chain connects TRBV4-1 to TRBJ2-1; 7 bases agree with TRBD1. The CDR3 extends over 16 amino acids. Losses at the gene ends were 0 bases for V and 0 bases for J; bases not matched to a gene: 2. Germline assignment: CDR1 MGHRA and CDR2 YSYEKL. CDR3 residues: CASSQDDRDSYNEQFF. The CDR3, as DNA: TGCGCCAGCAGCCAAGATGACAGGGACTCCTACAATGAGCAGTTCTTC.

The gene calls are TRBV7-9 and TRBJ1-3, with D perhaps matching TRBD1 (6 bases). V lost 0 bases to trimming and J lost 2 bases, with 11 bases between them. This CDR3 region has 16 residues. Germline lookup yields CDR1 SEHNR and CDR2 FQNEAQ (reference sequence). The chain's CDR3 is CASSLAPTGTGNTIYF. CDR3 in DNA: TGTGCCAGCAGCTTAGCTCCTACAGGGACTGGAAACACCATATATTTT.

This rearrangement joins TRBV9 to TRBJ2-7, with 7 bases matching TRBD1. This CDR3 has 14 amino acids. CDR1 SGDLS and CDR2 YYNGEE come from the germline V gene. Trimming took 2 bases from V and 2 from J; bases not matched to a gene: 4. The CDR3 sequence: CASSVGQRTYEQYF. The CDR3 coding sequence is TGTGCCAGCAGCGTGGGACAGAGGACCTACGAGCAGTACTTC.

With respect to this clone: At one boundary the junction diverges from the germline segment, which might be a read error. The rearrangement joins TRBV7-9 to TRBJ2-7; 7 bases map to TRBD1. The germline gives CDR1 SEHNR, CDR2 FQNEAQ (reference sequence). The CDR3 has 12 amino acids. This CDR3 is CASSLGQPTYHF. The CDR3 DNA sequence: TGTGCCAGCAGCTTGGGACAGCCCACATACCATTTC.

V and J are TRBV5-1 and TRBJ2-1; TRBD2 matches at 12 bases. CDR1 and CDR2 from the germline V gene are SGHRS and YFSETQ. V shed 4 bases and J 6 bases; nucleotides not matched to a gene: 8. This CDR3 comprises 16 residues. The CDR3 spells CASSLAPGLAGNEQFF. The CDR3 DNA follows: TGCGCCAGCAGCCTCGCGCCGGGACTAGCGGGCAATGAGCAGTTCTTC.

The rearrangement links TRBV27 to TRBJ2-7; possibly TRBD1 for D (6 bases). This CDR3 is built from 14 residues. CDR1 and CDR2 (germline): MNHEY, SMNVEV (reference sequence). Between the trimmed V and J ends, which lost 6 bases and 1 base, there was a span of 13 bases. The CDR3 sequence is CASSWGLNSYEQYF. The CDR3 bases are TGTGCCAGCAGCTGGGGGCTAAATTCCTACGAGCAGTACTTC.

J is TRBJ2-2 and V is TRBV19, with 8 bases fitting TRBD1. From germline, CDR1 is LNHDA and CDR2 SQIVND (reference sequence). The CDR3 runs to 15 residues. V shed 8 bases, J shed 0 bases, and the junction held 5 bases outside the gene matches. The CDR3 DNA reads TGTGCCAGTGGGCAGGGGGCCACGAACACCGGGGAGCTGTTTTTT. Its protein is CASGQGATNTGELFF.

The chain uses TRBV5-1 and TRBJ1-6; 8 nucleotides agree with TRBD1. J was trimmed by 8 bases and V by 4 bases; bases with no gene match: 14. CDR3 length equals 17 residues. Per the germline V gene, CDR1 is SGHRS and CDR2 is YFSETQ. The CDR3 spells CASSLKPVGQGYSPLHF. In DNA form, the CDR3 reads TGCGCCAGCAGCCTAAAGCCCGTCGGACAGGGTTATTCACCCCTCCACTTT.

This clone turned up a few times. V and J are TRBV4-2 and TRBJ2-5, with D perhaps matching TRBD2 (5 bases). Germline assignment: CDR1 LGHNA and CDR2 YNFKEQ. Trimming took 0 bases from V and 4 from J, leaving 9 bases between them. This CDR3 is built from 14 residues. The CDR3 DNA is TGTGCCAGCAGCCAAGAATCAGGAGGAGAGACCCAGTACTTC. Translated: CASSQESGGETQYF.

The chain recombines TRBV28 with TRBJ1-3; D call uncertain. Trimming shortened V by 6 bases and J by 0 bases, and 6 bases separated the two germline ends. Per the germline V gene, CDR1 is MDHEN and CDR2 is SYDVKM. The CDR3 has 13 amino acids. This chain's CDR3 is CASRLTSGNTIYF. The CDR3 DNA reads TGTGCCAGCAGACTTACCTCTGGAAACACCATATATTTT.

The V and J genes are TRBV14 and TRBJ2-5; TRBD2 matches at 8 bases. The CDR3 is made up of 15 amino acids. J gave up 4 bases and V 4 bases, and 8 bases lay outside the gene matches. Germline CDR1 is SGHDN and CDR2 is FVKESK. The CDR3 reads CASSPHIAGIETQYF. The CDR3 bases are TGTGCCAGCAGCCCCCATATAGCGGGGATAGAGACCCAGTACTTC.

The chain is built from TRBV5-8 and TRBJ1-2; the D is unclear. The CDR3 spans 15 residues. V was cut by 4 bases and J by 1 base, with 14 bases left in between. Germline CDR1 reads SGHTS; CDR2 reads YDEGEE. This chain's CDR3 is CASSEVTAFNYGYTF. Here the CDR3 DNA reads TGTGCCAGCAGCGAGGTGACGGCATTTAACTATGGCTACACCTTC.

The rearrangement uses TRBV9 and TRBJ1-1; D not certain. The V gene's germline CDR1 is SGDLS and CDR2 YYNGEE. The CDR3 consists of 13 residues. The V and J ends lost 1 base and 0 bases respectively, with 4 bases between them. This CDR3 is CASSVQVNTEAFF. The DNA of the CDR3 is TGTGCCAGCAGCGTACAGGTGAACACTGAAGCTTTCTTT.

About this clone: One end of the junction does not line up with germline, which may come from a read error. The chain couples TRBV7-9 to TRBJ2-3; TRBD2 aligns across 7 bases. From germline, CDR1 is SEHNR and CDR2 FQNEAQ (reference sequence). The CDR3 extends over 12 amino acids. DNA for the CDR3: TGTTCCAGCACCCGGGGGGAGGATACGCAGTATTTT. Protein sequence: CSSTRGEDTQYF.

The sample holds a few counts of this clone. The chain joins TRBV4-1 to TRBJ2-7, with D hard to call. CDR3 length: 14 residues. The germline gives CDR1 MGHRA, CDR2 YSYEKL. V was shortened by 6 bases and J by 2 bases, with 14 bases between the two germline ends. Here the CDR3 reads CASRPGLGPYEQYF. The CDR3 DNA is TGCGCCAGCAGACCTGGTCTAGGCCCCTACGAGCAGTACTTC.

The chain joins TRBV7-9 to TRBJ1-1; 9 bases agree with TRBD1. Unmatched junction bases numbered 3, after V lost 3 bases and J lost 4 bases. CDR3 size: 14 residues. Germline values: CDR1 SEHNR, CDR2 FQNEAQ (reference sequence). The CDR3 DNA reads TGTGCCAGCAGCTTCGGGACAGGGAGCACTGAAGCTTTCTTT. Translation gives CASSFGTGSTEAFF.

The J gene is TRBJ1-2, the V gene TRBV4-3; 7 bases map to TRBD1. This CDR3 is 15 amino acids long. V shed 0 bases, J shed 8 bases, and the junction held 9 bases outside the gene matches. Per the germline V gene, CDR1 is LGHNA and CDR2 is YSLEER. This CDR3 reads CASSQEGTGVLGYTF. CDR3 nucleotide sequence: TGCGCCAGCAGCCAAGAAGGCACAGGGGTACTAGGCTACACCTTC.

This clone was seen only a few times. The V and J genes are TRBV28 and TRBJ1-1; TRBD1 might be the D (6 bases). The CDR3 has 14 residues. The germline V gene encodes CDR1 MDHEN and CDR2 SYDVKM. Trimming removed 6 bases from V and 5 bases from J, with 16 bases in between. The CDR3 spells CASRKQGRGTEAFF. The CDR3 region has the DNA TGTGCCAGCAGGAAACAGGGTCGAGGGACTGAAGCTTTCTTT.

This chain connects TRBV29-1 to TRBJ2-2; 7 nucleotides line up with TRBD1. J lost 7 bases, V lost 5 bases, and 7 bases had no gene match. The germline CDR1 and CDR2 sequences are SQVTM and ANQGSEA. This CDR3 comprises 13 residues. The CDR3 region is CSVLLQGDGELFF. CDR3 coding DNA: TGCAGCGTTCTACTCCAGGGGGACGGGGAGCTGTTTTTT.

CDR3: CASSIVGGARYEQYF. The CDR3 DNA reads as TGTGCCAGCAGCATCGTCGGGGGGGCAAGGTACGAGCAGTACTTC. The chain couples TRBV21-1 to TRBJ2-7; the table names TRBD2, a call not compared with the DNA. TRBV21-1 corresponds to a pseudogene. The CDR3 is made up of 15 amino acids.

The V gene is TRBV4-3, the J gene TRBJ1-6; D not certain. V was shortened by 0 bases and J by 13 bases, with 13 bases between the two germline ends. The CDR3 totals 14 residues. The germline V gene has CDR1 LGHNA and CDR2 YSLEER. CDR3 in amino acids: CASSQDKYLAPLHF. The DNA of the CDR3 is TGCGCCAGCAGCCAAGATAAATACCTAGCTCCCCTCCACTTT.